This T cell receptor (beta chain) was found in a study of OX40 agonist ivuxolimab in advanced cancers. Study overall: Patients were dosed with the agonistic anti-OX40 (CD134) antibody ivuxolimab. Patients were dosed intravenously with ivuxolimab at 0.01 to 10 mg/kg every 2 weeks. At roughly 80% male, the cohort had a mean age of approximately 60 years, ranging from about 23 to 80. Study-level results: Certain nonresponding patients likewise had low normalized T-cell clonal expansion.

As concerns this clone: The target antigen is unknown.

The CDR3 consists of 14 residues. Germline values: CDR1 MNHEY, CDR2 SVGAGI. Trimming shortened V by 0 bases and J by 1 base, and 6 bases separated the two germline ends. Generated by immunoSEQ multiplex PCR, the TCRdb table keeps only in-frame clones and is missing some. The profile shows 80,000 to 85,000 clones, roughly four fifths of them singletons. This sample comprised CD4+ or CD8+ T cells sorted from blood, obtained in a trial of the OX40 agonist ivuxolimab. The TCR sequence derives from an adult with an advanced solid tumor such as melanoma, head and neck, liver or kidney cancer. V and J are TRBV6-5 and TRBJ2-5; D is undetermined. The CDR3 reads CASSYSSFQETQYF. Here the CDR3 DNA reads TGTGCCAGCAGTTACTCGAGTTTCCAAGAGACCCAGTACTTC.